This T cell receptor delta chain was found in a study of γδ T cells in repeated Plasmodium falciparum infection. In the study overall: Samples were taken at baseline, before some infections, and 21 days after each. Overall study findings and caveats: Donors in Mali lived in a small rural village, largely one ethnic group.

Sequencing covered both gamma and delta TCR chains per sample. TCRdb reprocessed the multiplex PCR reads using CATT. The profile shows 70,000 to 95,000 delta-chain clones, over 1.3% of them singletons. Vgamma9/Vdelta2+ and Vdelta2-negative gammadelta T cells were flow-sorted from PBMC for bulk sequencing. Germline CDR1 GEAIGNYY, CDR2 EKD. Trimming pared 8 bases from V and 1 base from J, leaving 7 bases between. The length of the CDR3 is 11 residues. This clone was counted a few times. Its antigen remains unidentified. TCRdb's entry gives the protein of a much larger clone, which mismatches this DNA's translation at residue 4, likely from a read error; the protein reported here is translated from the DNA.

The sample was gamma-delta T cells from blood. V is TRDV2 and J is TRDJ1; D remains ambiguous. TCRdb lists no J gene, so it was determined here by aligning the DNA to germline. This receptor was obtained from a pool of human donors (malaria-infected and uninfected, not separated). The CDR3 spells CAYPLTDKLIF. CDR3 bases: TGTGCCTACCCCCTCACCGATAAACTCATCTTT.